A selection of T cell receptor beta chains follows, all from one sample in a study of beta chain features in type 1 diabetes. The protocol was immunoSEQ multiplex PCR, while the TCRdb copy is restricted to in-frame clones and leaves out a portion. The table has roughly 160,000 clones, approximately 8.1% seen once. Sequenced sample: central memory CD4+ T cells from blood. These receptors originate from a man between 18 and 35 years old with type 1 diabetes. Both conserved end residues are trimmed from each CDR3. Each record gives: V gene, D gene, J gene, CDR3 protein. A D gene is named only where the DNA matches it firmly.

v_call: TRBV7-2; d_call: TRBD1; j_call: TRBJ2-1; cdr3_aa: ASSPRQGVNEQF
v_call: TRBV18; d_call: .; j_call: TRBJ2-5; cdr3_aa: ASSPPTGQETQY
v_call: TRBV4-1; d_call: TRBD1; j_call: TRBJ1-2; cdr3_aa: ASSQPTGDAYGYT
v_call: TRBV27; d_call: TRBD2; j_call: TRBJ2-1; cdr3_aa: ASKKREDYNEQF
v_call: TRBV29-1; d_call: .; j_call: TRBJ1-5; cdr3_aa: SVVVGGADQPQH
v_call: TRBV6-6; d_call: TRBD1; j_call: TRBJ2-1; cdr3_aa: ASSMGGTGGLEQF
v_call: TRBV7-2; d_call: TRBD2; j_call: TRBJ2-5; cdr3_aa: ASSFAGSGEETQY
v_call: TRBV19; d_call: .; j_call: TRBJ2-7; cdr3_aa: ASSGGTGFDEQY
v_call: TRBV18; d_call: .; j_call: TRBJ2-7; cdr3_aa: ASSPEVGTSSYEQY
v_call: TRBV7-2; d_call: .; j_call: TRBJ1-1; cdr3_aa: ASSTAGKYTEAF
v_call: TRBV5-1; d_call: .; j_call: TRBJ2-2; cdr3_aa: ASTAPTQTGELF
v_call: TRBV6-6; d_call: .; j_call: TRBJ1-5; cdr3_aa: ASSNPLGRGNQPQH
v_call: TRBV30; d_call: .; j_call: TRBJ2-7; cdr3_aa: AWSRTFTSDEQY
v_call: TRBV14; d_call: .; j_call: TRBJ2-6; cdr3_aa: ATSGTGTSGANVLT
v_call: TRBV5-1; d_call: .; j_call: TRBJ2-3; cdr3_aa: ASSLVEEGTQY
v_call: TRBV30; d_call: .; j_call: TRBJ2-1; cdr3_aa: AWAPGVGTGNEQF
v_call: TRBV5-4; d_call: TRBD1; j_call: TRBJ2-5; cdr3_aa: ASSPGRDREETQY
v_call: TRBV11-2; d_call: .; j_call: TRBJ2-7; cdr3_aa: ASSSQASEQY
v_call: TRBV27; d_call: .; j_call: TRBJ1-5; cdr3_aa: ASSLSRNQPQH
v_call: TRBV27; d_call: TRBD1; j_call: TRBJ1-2; cdr3_aa: ASSNRDRGIDGYT
v_call: TRBV18; d_call: TRBD2; j_call: TRBJ2-3; cdr3_aa: ASSPAAGGRDTQY
v_call: TRBV29-1; d_call: TRBD1; j_call: TRBJ1-2; cdr3_aa: SVRRDRGFEGYT
v_call: TRBV7-8; d_call: .; j_call: TRBJ1-1; cdr3_aa: ASSLETALNTEAF
v_call: TRBV5-4; d_call: .; j_call: TRBJ1-2; cdr3_aa: ASSLEARDYT
v_call: TRBV7-2; d_call: .; j_call: TRBJ1-5; cdr3_aa: ASSRGTNQPQH
v_call: TRBV10-3; d_call: .; j_call: TRBJ2-5; cdr3_aa: AISESAIQETQY
v_call: TRBV28; d_call: .; j_call: TRBJ1-1; cdr3_aa: ASSFETEAF
v_call: TRBV28; d_call: TRBD1; j_call: TRBJ2-5; cdr3_aa: ASSLPLTGQETQY
v_call: TRBV7-2; d_call: TRBD2; j_call: TRBJ2-3; cdr3_aa: ASSPGLAGASTDTQY
v_call: TRBV4-2; d_call: TRBD2; j_call: TRBJ2-3; cdr3_aa: ASSQNGLAQRADTQY
v_call: TRBV4-3; d_call: TRBD1; j_call: TRBJ2-7; cdr3_aa: ASSQGQGAWDEQY
v_call: TRBV28; d_call: TRBD1; j_call: TRBJ2-5; cdr3_aa: ASSFPTDRVEETQY
v_call: TRBV15; d_call: .; j_call: TRBJ2-5; cdr3_aa: ATSSRDFGETQY
v_call: TRBV25-1; d_call: TRBD1; j_call: TRBJ2-7; cdr3_aa: ASSEYAGTGRDYEQY
v_call: TRBV5-1; d_call: TRBD1; j_call: TRBJ1-1; cdr3_aa: ASSLTGTVNTEAF
v_call: TRBV6-1; d_call: TRBD2; j_call: TRBJ2-2; cdr3_aa: ASSERLAGDTGELF